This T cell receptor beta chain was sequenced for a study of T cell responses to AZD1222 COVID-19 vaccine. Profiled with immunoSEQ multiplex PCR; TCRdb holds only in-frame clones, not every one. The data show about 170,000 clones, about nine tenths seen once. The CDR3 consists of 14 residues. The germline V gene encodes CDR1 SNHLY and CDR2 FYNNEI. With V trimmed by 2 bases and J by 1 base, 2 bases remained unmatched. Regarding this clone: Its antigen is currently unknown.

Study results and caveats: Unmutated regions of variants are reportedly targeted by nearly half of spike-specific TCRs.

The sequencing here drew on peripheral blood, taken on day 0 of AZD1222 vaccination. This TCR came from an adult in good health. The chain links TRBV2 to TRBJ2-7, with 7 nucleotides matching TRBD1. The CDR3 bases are TGTGCCAGCAGTGAAAGGGACAGTTCCTACGAGCAGTACTTC. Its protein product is CASSERDSSYEQYF.